This T cell receptor (beta chain) comes out of a study of shared clonotypes between healthy human individuals. Notes on the study in general: Larger estimated richness was generally seen in naive subsets than in memory subsets.

Replicate PCRs from sorted subsets contained about 0.2 ug DNA, which is around 30,000 T cell genomes. Repertoires were generated with immunoSEQ multiplex PCR, while TCRdb's copy carries only in-frame clones and drops some. In the table there are about 1.1 million clones, more than 75% of which are singletons. Germline CDR1 LNHNV, CDR2 YYDKDF (reference sequence). The V and J ends lost 0 bases and 4 bases respectively, with 21 bases between them. There are 18 residues in the CDR3. All of the donors resided in Nashville, Tennessee, and each was a Caucasian adult. CD45RA-negative memory and CD45RA+ naive subsets were split from the CD4+ cells. Regarding this clone: The antigen is undetermined.

The sequencing input was memory CD4+ T cells from PBMCs. Subset noted: CD45RA-negative fraction. The TCR sequence derives from a man younger than 35 in good health. Some clones in this sample may be carry-over from other donors' samples. The gene calls are TRBV15 and TRBJ1-1; D remains ambiguous. CDR3 in DNA: TGTGCCACCAGCAGAGATGCGAGGAGTGGTAAAGGTGGCACTGAAGCTTTCTTT. This translates into CATSRDARSGKGGTEAFF.